The table lists the clone carrying this T cell receptor (beta chain) with a few counts. Its antigen is not identified. The study ran its PCR with 60 Vbeta and 13 Jbeta primers. Some clones are missing from TCRdb's copy, which holds only in-frame ones; the method was immunoSEQ multiplex PCR. The sample has 150,000 to 200,000 clones; around a tenth are singletons. This sample is drawn from a study of cytomegalovirus exposure and HLA in healthy donors. The wider study: Unique TCR beta sequences numbering about 100 million came from 150 million to 200 million T cells in an earlier analysis. The study's findings and limits: Common viral pathogens were later found to be apparently linked to several of the most significant clusters. The authors later linked a missense DCLRE1C variant to TCR beta V- and J-gene trimming. An analysis that was carried out later associated 16,951 TCR beta sequences with HLA alleles at 0.05 false discovery rate.

This receptor was identified in a woman aged 30 to 39 in good health and CMV-seropositive. What was sequenced was PBMCs.

Here the CDR3 reads CASSQGLNYNEQFF. The CDR3 nucleotides are TGTGCCAGCAGCCAGGGACTGAACTACAATGAGCAGTTCTTC. The chain has TRBV14 and TRBJ2-1, with D possibly TRBD2 on 6 matching bases. The CDR3 contains 14 residues. Germline V gives CDR1 SGHDN, CDR2 FVKESK. V was cut by 3 bases and J by 3 bases, with 9 bases left in between. Based on the CDR3 plus reference TRBV14 and TRBJ2-1, the full variable domain is EAGVTQFPSHSVIEKGQTVTLRCDPISGHDNLYWYRRVMGKEIKFLLHFVKESKQDESGMPNNRFLAERTGGTYSTLKVQPAELEDSGVYFCASSQGLNYNEQFFGPGTRLTVL.